This TCR beta chain is drawn from a study of blood T cell repertoires in COVID-19. Whole-study context: The United States, Italy and Spain provided the acute and convalescent COVID-19 samples.

Measured with immunoSEQ multiplex PCR; TCRdb has only the in-frame clones, and not every one. The table lists 250,000 or so clones, around 93% of them singletons. This study enrolled people aged about 18 to 100 from about 26 US geographic areas. Cohorts were assigned according to the clinical history that participants reported. Within 2 weeks before study entry, exposed participants met a COVID-19 case. The sequenced material came from PBMCs or T cells enriched from blood (not recorded which). The sequence was collected from a man in his forties or fifties who had been exposed to COVID-19.

CDR3 DNA: TGTGCCAGCAGCTCAGCGGCTAGCTACAATGAGCAGTTCTTC. It codes for CASSSAASYNEQFF. This chain connects TRBV9 to TRBJ2-1, with D tentatively TRBD2 (5 bases). This CDR3 spans 14 amino acids. The germline V and J ends were trimmed by 4 bases and 3 bases, with 11 bases remaining between them. Germline-derived CDR1 and CDR2 are SGDLS and YYNGEE.